This record covers a single T cell receptor beta chain. Its antigen is still unknown. The data were obtained in a study of cytomegalovirus exposure and HLA in healthy donors. A multiplex PCR was run with 60 Vbeta primers and 13 Jbeta primers. Repertoires were generated with immunoSEQ multiplex PCR, while TCRdb's copy carries only in-frame clones and drops some. The data show some 150,000 clones, 75% to 90% seen once. Trimming left V 5 bases short and J 0 bases short, with 13 bases between. Looked up from germline, CDR1 is MNHEY and CDR2 is SVGAGI. The CDR3 contains 15 residues. Study-wide findings and caveats: A further, later analysis showed that HLA-associated TCR beta chains (compared with equally common others) were more clonally expanded. Reports showed the classifier diagnosing cytomegalovirus status with high specificity and sensitivity.

This chain connects TRBV6-5 to TRBJ1-1; D is unresolved. Sample: PBMCs. The receptor comes from a man aged 40-49 years in good health and CMV-seronegative. The CDR3 DNA is TGTGCCAGCAGTCCCACGGTGCAGGTGAACACTGAAGCTTTCTTT. It translates to CASSPTVQVNTEAFF.